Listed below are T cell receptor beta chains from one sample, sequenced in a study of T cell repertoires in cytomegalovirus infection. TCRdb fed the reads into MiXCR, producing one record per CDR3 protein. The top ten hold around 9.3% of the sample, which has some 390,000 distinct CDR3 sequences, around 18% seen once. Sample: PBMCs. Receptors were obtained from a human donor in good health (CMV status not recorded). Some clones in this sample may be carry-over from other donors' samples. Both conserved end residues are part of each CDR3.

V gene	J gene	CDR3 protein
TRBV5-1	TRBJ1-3	CASSLEGQGNTIYF
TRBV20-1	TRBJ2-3	CSARDDKGDTQYF
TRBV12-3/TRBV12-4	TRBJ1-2	CASSEDRDGPYGYTF
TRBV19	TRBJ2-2	CASSIDPGADTGELFF
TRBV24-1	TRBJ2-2	CATSPGGGYTGELFF
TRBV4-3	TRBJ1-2	CASSQDRGLGGYTF
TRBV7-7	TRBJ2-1	CASSKTSGNANEQFF
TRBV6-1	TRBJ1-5	CASSTTGPRQPQHF
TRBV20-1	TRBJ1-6	CSARFDSSYNSPLHF
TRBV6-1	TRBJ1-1	CASPTGGVGRNTEAFF
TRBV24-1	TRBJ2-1	CATSDGTESYNEQFF
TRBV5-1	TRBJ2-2	CASSLTSGADTGELFF
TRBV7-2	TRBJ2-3	CASRLHGERGDTQYF